This TCR beta chain was profiled in a study of cytotoxic CD8 clonotypes in ibrutinib-treated CLL. Study in general: The patient breakdown showed around 10 relapsed/refractory and about 16 treatment-naive cases, with some 17 IGHV unmutated. Overall, around 25 responses were partial and 2 complete; following median roughly 70 months, around 15 patients stayed remitted and some 12 progressed. Regarding the study as a whole: There were few public clonotypes, and on treatment they contracted or stayed stable. Baseline levels of clonality went above those of age-matched healthy donors and moved with circulating CD8+ T-cell counts.

V lost 2 bases and J 5 bases, leaving 12 bases between the germline ends. The CDR3 has 15 residues. In germline, CDR1 is KGHSH, CDR2 LQKENI. A note on this clone: Its cognate antigen is unknown.

The repertoire was sequenced with immunoSEQ multiplex PCR; TCRdb's copy has only in-frame clones and lacks some. The sample lists approximately 32,000 clones; approximately 70% were seen once. The receptor's source is a human donor with chronic lymphocytic leukemia. The source was PBMCs, collected before ibrutinib treatment. This chain links TRBV18 with TRBJ1-4; weak D call: TRBD1 (6 bases). The CDR3 loop reads CASSPYDRPNEKLFF. The DNA for the CDR3 is TGTGCCAGCTCACCATATGACAGGCCAAATGAAAAACTGTTTTTT. The full variable domain, with the rest looked up from reference TRBV18 and TRBJ1-4, is NAGVMQNPRHLVRRRGQEARLRCSPMKGHSHVYWYRQLPEEGLKFMVYLQKENIIDESGMPKERFSAEFPKEGPSILRIQQVVRGDSAAYFCASSPYDRPNEKLFFGSGTQLSVL.